Presented here are 24 T cell receptor beta chains from one specimen sequenced in a study of post-analysis software for immune sequencing data. Study conclusions and caveats: Higher frequency in patients than in controls was seen for about 5 TRBV segments, with TRBV5-6, TRBV5-1 and TRBV20-1 among them.

The library was made from cDNA and included unique molecular identifiers. Each CDR3 protein gets one entry after TCRdb re-called the PCR reads with MiXCR. The sample yields over 250,000 distinct CDR3 sequences, less than 40% seen once. Which antigens these TCRs recognize remains unknown. Sequenced: blood. Every receptor here comes from a girl aged 10 to 17 with multiple sclerosis.

This clonotype occurred a few times. V usage is TRBV5-1 and J usage is TRBJ2-1, with 16 bases fitting TRBD2. The V and J ends lost 4 bases and 9 bases, in that order; junction bases with no gene match: 7. CDR3 length equals 16 residues. Germline values: CDR1 SGHRS, CDR2 YFSETQ. CDR3 nucleotides: TGCGCCAGCAGCCCGGGACTAGCGGGAGGGCCCGCTGAGCAGTTCTTC. Translated, it gives CASSPGLAGGPAEQFF.

A note on this clonotype: Just one base apart from a much larger clone, this may be a read error. The J gene is TRBJ2-1, the V gene TRBV20-1, with D possibly called TRBD1 or TRBD2 (6 bases each). V lost 2 bases and J 8 bases, leaving 19 bases between the germline ends. From germline, CDR1 is DFQATT and CDR2 SNEGSKA (reference sequence). This CDR3 is 15 amino acids long. The CDR3 sequence is CSARSGRGRGDEQFF. Written as DNA, the CDR3 is TGCAGTGCTAGATCCGGCAGGGGAAGGGGGGATGAGCAGTTCTTC.

As regards this clonotype: A single base separates this from a much larger clone, so it may be a read error. The rearrangement joins TRBV20-1 to TRBJ2-1; TRBD2 agrees at 13 bases. This CDR3 contains 15 residues. J gave up 7 bases and V 3 bases, and 6 bases lay outside the gene matches. CDR1 is DFQATT and CDR2 is SNEGSKA in the germline V gene (reference sequence). The CDR3 reads CSASWTSGRCNEQFF. As DNA, the CDR3 is TGCAGTGCTAGTTGGACTAGCGGGAGATGTAATGAGCAGTTCTTC.

The V call is TRBV5-1, the J call TRBJ2-2; no definite D call. Germline CDR1 SGHRS, CDR2 YFSETQ. Trimming left V 0 bases short and J 2 bases short, with 5 bases between. The length of the CDR3 is 14 residues. CDR3 nucleotides: TGCGCCAGCAGCTTGGTTCAAAACACCGGGGAGCTGTTTTTT. Protein product: CASSLVQNTGELFF.

About this clonotype: The junction and the germline gene differ at one end; a read error may be behind it. This chain joins TRBV7-2 and TRBJ2-5, with TRBD2 matching 12 bases. The CDR3 consists of 15 residues. The V gene's germline CDR1 is SGHTA and CDR2 FQGNSA. The CDR3 loop reads CARSRLAGDWETQYF. CDR3 in DNA: TGTGCCCGCAGCCGACTAGCGGGGGACTGGGAGACCCAGTACTTC.

The chain carries TRBV4-1 and TRBJ2-3; D possibly corresponds to TRBD1 (7 bases). The CDR3 is made up of 13 amino acids. With 5 bases removed from V and 4 bases from J, the gap between germline ends came to 10 bases. Germline CDR1 is MGHRA and CDR2 is YSYEKL. CDR3 nucleotides: TGCGCCAGCAGCATCAGGGGGGCAGATACGCAGTATTTT. This encodes CASSIRGADTQYF.

The CDR3 DNA reads as TGTGCCAGCAGCCAACGGTTTGCGTACCAAGAGACCCAGTACTTC. Protein product: CASSQRFAYQETQYF. The chain links TRBV16 to TRBJ2-5; D is unclear. Germline assignment: CDR1 KGHSY and CDR2 FQNENV. Trimming took off 2 bases at V and 0 bases at J, with 10 bases between the two ends. The CDR3 loop spans 15 amino acids. Full variable domain (remainder filled in from reference TRBV16 and TRBJ2-5): GEEVAQTPKHLVRGEGQKAKLYCAPIKGHSYVFWYQQVLKNEFKFLISFQNENVFDETGMPKERFSAKCLPNSPCSLEIQATKLEDSAVYFCASSQRFAYQETQYFGPGTRLLVL.

The gene calls are TRBV18 and TRBJ1-1, with 8 bases identical to TRBD1. The ends lost 5 bases at V and 0 bases at J; junction bases unmatched: 2. Germline V gene lookup returns CDR1 KGHSH and CDR2 LQKENI. CDR3 size: 14 residues. The CDR3 region is CASSGQGMNTEAFF. The CDR3 DNA follows: TGTGCCAGCTCAGGACAGGGCATGAACACTGAAGCTTTCTTT.

This clonotype was counted only a few times. This chain connects TRBV5-1 to TRBJ1-3; no clear D gene. This CDR3 contains 14 residues. V was pared by 1 base and J by 3 bases, with 8 bases between. The germline V gene has CDR1 SGHRS and CDR2 YFSETQ. CDR3 nucleotides: TGCGCCAGCAGCTTGAAGGAGTTTGGAAACACCATATATTTT. This codes for CASSLKEFGNTIYF.

This clonotype was counted only a few times. The V call is TRBV20-1, the J call TRBJ2-1; D perhaps matches TRBD1 (5 bases). The CDR3 extends over 14 amino acids. Trimming took 6 bases from V and 2 from J, leaving 14 bases between them. Germline CDR1 and CDR2: DFQATT and SNEGSKA (reference sequence). CDR3 region: CSAVRVIPYNEQFF. The CDR3 DNA follows: TGCAGTGCGGTCAGGGTGATCCCCTACAATGAGCAGTTCTTC.

The chain uses TRBV20-1 and TRBJ1-1; D possibly corresponds to TRBD1 (5 bases). The V gene's germline CDR1 is DFQATT and CDR2 SNEGSKA (reference sequence). V lost 3 bases and J 4 bases, leaving 15 bases between the germline ends. The CDR3 covers 14 residues. CDR3 coding DNA: TGCAGTGCTAGCGAGGCAGGGACGAGCACTGAAGCTTTCTTT. Its translation is CSASEAGTSTEAFF.

This chain connects TRBV7-2 to TRBJ2-7, with D unclear. The CDR3 totals 14 residues. The germline V and J ends were trimmed by 5 bases and 2 bases, with 13 bases remaining between them. Looked up from germline, CDR1 is SGHTA and CDR2 is FQGNSA. Written as DNA, the CDR3 is TGTGCCAGCAGCCATGGACCCCCGCCCTACGAGCAGTACTTC. This codes for CASSHGPPPYEQYF.

This clonotype has a count of ten or more. This rearrangement joins TRBV7-8 to TRBJ1-5; D is perhaps TRBD1 (6 bases). This CDR3 has 14 residues. Germline V gene lookup returns CDR1 SGHVS and CDR2 FQNEAQ. Trimming pared 2 bases from V and 6 bases from J, leaving 11 bases between. The CDR3 here is CASSLPGEGQPQHF. The DNA of the CDR3 is TGTGCCAGCAGCTTACCAGGGGAGGGTCAGCCCCAGCATTTT.

This chain uses TRBV20-1 with TRBJ2-3, with 16 bases lining up with TRBD2. The CDR3 is made up of 18 amino acids. V dropped 0 bases and J dropped 4; count of bases not matched to a gene: 7. Germline V CDR1 and CDR2: DFQATT, SNEGSKA (reference sequence). The CDR3 nucleotides read TGCAGTGCTAGAGATGTAGGGACTAGCGGGAGGGCCGCAGATACGCAGTATTTT. It encodes CSARDVGTSGRAADTQYF.

This clonotype was seen only a few times. This sequence joins TRBV29-1 and TRBJ1-1; D not certain. Germline loops: CDR1 SQVTM, CDR2 ANQGSEA. V lost 3 bases and J lost 6, with 14 bases in between. The CDR3 has 13 amino acids. CDR3 in amino acids: CSVEGPSRAEAFF. CDR3 DNA sequence: TGCAGCGTTGAGGGCCCCTCCCGGGCTGAAGCTTTCTTT.

This clonotype was recorded many times. V usage is TRBV18 and J usage is TRBJ2-5; 10 positions match TRBD1. This CDR3 spans 14 amino acids. The V gene's germline CDR1 is KGHSH and CDR2 LQKENI. The J segment lost 4 bases and the V segment lost 3 bases, leaving 2 bases of the junction unmatched. As DNA, the CDR3 is TGTGCCAGCTCACCTGGACAGGGGGTAGAGACCCAGTACTTC. Its translation is CASSPGQGVETQYF. Combining the CDR3 with reference TRBV18 and TRBJ2-5 gives the whole variable domain NAGVMQNPRHLVRRRGQEARLRCSPMKGHSHVYWYRQLPEEGLKFMVYLQKENIIDESGMPKERFSAEFPKEGPSILRIQQVVRGDSAAYFCASSPGQGVETQYFGPGTRLLVL.

This chain links TRBV6-1 with TRBJ2-6, with D unresolved. The CDR3 is 13 amino acids. V dropped 9 bases and J dropped 0 bases, with 6 bases sitting between them. CDR1 and CDR2 (germline): MNHNS, SASEGT. The CDR3 region is CASWDSGANVLTF. In DNA, the CDR3 is TGTGCCAGTTGGGACTCTGGGGCCAACGTCCTGACTTTC.

This clonotype was observed a handful of times. The chain carries TRBV4-2 and TRBJ1-2; no definite D call. The ends were cut back, 0 bases at V and 6 bases at J, with 8 bases in the middle. CDR3 length: 13 amino acids. Germline V gene lookup returns CDR1 LGHNA and CDR2 YNFKEQ. Here the CDR3 reads CASSQEDRDGYTF. DNA for the CDR3: TGTGCCAGCAGCCAAGAGGATCGGGATGGCTACACCTTC.

Turning to this clonotype: Relative to the germline gene, one junction end is altered; a read error may explain this. J is TRBJ1-5 and V is TRBV12-3 or TRBV12-4, with D possibly matching TRBD1 (6 bases). There are 14 residues in the CDR3. The CDR3 DNA sequence: TGTGTCAGCTCCCTCGGGGGGGCCAATCAGCCCCAGCATTTT. It yields the protein CVSSLGGANQPQHF.

This clonotype appeared many times. CDR3 sequence (DNA): TGTGCCAGCACAGGGGGGAGACTATCTTCCTACGAGCAGTACTTC. As protein: CASTGGRLSSYEQYF. The V and J genes are TRBV6-4 and TRBJ2-7; D might be TRBD1 (7 bases). The germline V gene has CDR1 MRHNA and CDR2 SNTAGT. CDR3 length: 15 residues. The V end lost 7 bases, the J end lost 1 base, and 17 bases lay between the germline ends.

This clonotype came up many times. The rearrangement joins TRBV4-1 to TRBJ2-3; D gene uncertain. Germline assignment: CDR1 MGHRA and CDR2 YSYEKL. The CDR3 consists of 13 residues. Trimming left V 0 bases short and J 6 bases short, with 7 bases between. CDR3 in amino acids: CASSQDDPDTQYF. CDR3 nucleotide sequence: TGCGCCAGCAGCCAAGACGATCCGGATACGCAGTATTTT.

The J gene is TRBJ2-5, the V gene TRBV7-8, with TRBD2 as a possible D gene (5 bases). CDR1 and CDR2 from the germline V gene are SGHVS and FQNEAQ. V was cut by 1 base and J by 3 bases, with 21 bases left in between. CDR3 length: 18 residues. CDR3 bases: TGTGCCAGCAGCTTAGGCGGGCTGAGACAAGCGGTAAAAGAGACCCAGTACTTC. Amino acid sequence: CASSLGGLRQAVKETQYF.

In this sample, this clonotype turned up a few times. The rearrangement uses TRBV30 and TRBJ1-2; a weak D match, TRBD1 (5 bases). CDR1 and CDR2 (germline): GTSNPN, SVGIG (reference sequence). This CDR3 contains 15 residues. Trimming took off 5 bases at V and 9 bases at J, with 25 bases between the two ends. The CDR3: CAWEFSGTATRSYTF. The CDR3 bases are TGTGCCTGGGAGTTTTCCGGGACTGCGACGAGAAGCTACACCTTC.

This clonotype has ten or more counts. This chain joins TRBV10-3 and TRBJ1-5, with 8 positions matching TRBD1. CDR1 is ENHRY, CDR2 SYGVKD, per germline. The CDR3 spans 16 residues. The V and J ends lost 2 bases and 7 bases, in that order; junction bases with no gene match: 10. For the CDR3, the DNA is TGTGCCATCAGTGAGGCCGGGACAGGCATCGGGCAGCCCCAGCATTTT. Translation gives CAISEAGTGIGQPQHF.